The 31 T cell receptor beta chains below were found in one sample sequenced in a study of chemoradiotherapy in HPV16-positive cancers. The data were produced by immunoSEQ multiplex PCR, yet TCRdb's version contains in-frame clones alone and is incomplete. The sample shows about 3,500 clones, roughly 94% of them seen only once. The specimen was taken from a patient who underwent chemoradiotherapy. Receptor source: a human donor with HPV-associated anogenital cancer.

The rearrangement uses TRBV19 and TRBJ2-2, with D hard to call. Between the trimmed V and J ends, which lost 5 bases and 1 base, there was a span of 11 bases. The CDR3 loop spans 15 amino acids. Germline V gives CDR1 LNHDA, CDR2 SQIVND (reference sequence). The CDR3: CASSPISENTGELFF. CDR3 DNA: TGTGCCAGTAGTCCAATAAGCGAGAACACCGGGGAGCTGTTTTTT.

The V gene is TRBV30, the J gene TRBJ1-6; 7 nucleotides align to TRBD1. The CDR3 loop spans 15 amino acids. Germline loops: CDR1 GTSNPN, CDR2 SVGIG (reference sequence). Losses at the gene ends were 7 bases for V and 0 bases for J; bases not matched to a gene: 6. CDR3 residues: CALRTGSSYNSPLHF. Written as DNA, the CDR3 is TGTGCCTTGCGGACAGGAAGCTCCTATAATTCACCCCTCCACTTT.

CDR3 DNA sequence: TGTGCCAGCAGCGCTTTGACAGGGGGAGCGAACACTGAAGCTTTCTTT. This gives the protein CASSALTGGANTEAFF. The chain employs TRBV9 and TRBJ1-1; 9 bases fit TRBD1. This CDR3 has 16 amino acids. Germline V gene lookup returns CDR1 SGDLS and CDR2 YYNGEE. The V gene end was trimmed by 3 bases and the J gene end by 1 base; junction bases not matched to a gene: 7. Looking up the rest from reference TRBV9 and TRBJ1-1 gives the full variable domain: DSGVTQTPKHLITATGQRVTLRCSPRSGDLSVYWYQQSLDQGLQFLIQYYNGEERAKGNILERFSAQQFPDLHSELNLSSLELGDSALYFCASSALTGGANTEAFFGQGTRLTVV.

The chain recombines TRBV14 with TRBJ1-1, with 7 bases lining up with TRBD1. The V and J ends lost 0 bases and 6 bases, in that order; junction bases with no gene match: 4. The germline V gene has CDR1 SGHDN and CDR2 FVKESK. There are 14 residues in the CDR3. The CDR3 spells CASSQDPGQPEAFF. The CDR3 region has the DNA TGTGCCAGCAGCCAAGACCCGGGACAGCCTGAAGCTTTCTTT.

The chain has TRBV7-3 and TRBJ2-3; the D gene could be TRBD1 or TRBD2 (6 bases each). Germline CDR1 is SGHTA and CDR2 is FQGTGA. The V gene lost 4 bases and the J gene lost 2 bases, with 16 bases spanning the gap. The CDR3 sequence is 16 residues long. The CDR3 region has the DNA TGTGCCAGCAGCTACTTAGGGGGGCGAGTCACAGATACGCAGTATTTT. Protein sequence: CASSYLGGRVTDTQYF.

J is TRBJ2-1 and V is TRBV9; the match to TRBD2 covers 12 bases. After removal of 4 bases from V and 8 bases from J, the junction contained 13 bases not matched to a gene. CDR3 length: 17 residues. Germline values: CDR1 SGDLS, CDR2 YYNGEE. The CDR3, as DNA: TGTGCCAGCAGCTTAACGAGTACTAGCGGGGGGCAATATGAGCAGTTCTTC. It specifies CASSLTSTSGGQYEQFF.

The genes are TRBV28 and TRBJ2-2, with D tentatively TRBD1 (5 bases). CDR1 and CDR2 from the germline V gene are MDHEN and SYDVKM. The CDR3 is 14 amino acids. V lost 3 bases and J 4 bases, leaving 9 bases between the germline ends. In nucleotides, the CDR3 is TGTGCCAGCAGTTTTGGGCAGGGCACCGGGGAGCTGTTTTTT. This encodes CASSFGQGTGELFF.

The rearrangement links TRBV4-3 to TRBJ2-7, with D possibly being TRBD2 (6 bases). The CDR3 covers 14 residues. Germline lookup yields CDR1 LGHNA and CDR2 YSLEER. V dropped 4 bases and J dropped 1 base, with 11 bases sitting between them. This chain's CDR3 is CASSPGRGSYEQYF. The CDR3 DNA reads as TGCGCCAGCAGCCCCGGGCGGGGTTCCTACGAGCAGTACTTC.

This clone has just one count. This sequence joins TRBV7-6 and TRBJ2-7; 8 bases agree with TRBD1. The J segment lost 7 bases and the V segment lost 5 bases, leaving 7 bases of the junction unmatched. Germline CDR1 is SGHVS and CDR2 is FNYEAQ. This CDR3 region has 13 residues. This CDR3 is CASSDRGSREQYF. In DNA form, the CDR3 reads TGTGCCAGCAGCGACAGGGGATCTCGGGAGCAGTACTTC.

V is TRBV28 and J is TRBJ1-1; 10 nucleotides agree with TRBD1. The ends lost 5 bases at V and 5 bases at J; junction bases unmatched: 8. CDR3 length: 15 amino acids. Germline V gene lookup returns CDR1 MDHEN and CDR2 SYDVKM. CDR3: CASSADRGLGTEAFF. CDR3 bases: TGTGCCAGCAGTGCCGACAGGGGGCTTGGTACTGAAGCTTTCTTT.

The table lists this clone with a count of one. The chain has TRBV6-1 and TRBJ1-2; TRBD1 agrees at 9 bases. CDR3 length: 14 residues. Germline CDR1 and CDR2: MNHNS and SASEGT. V shed 11 bases, J shed 4 bases, and the junction held 11 bases outside the gene matches. The CDR3 here is CASHEGQGSYGYTF. The CDR3 nucleotides are TGTGCCTCCCATGAGGGACAGGGATCCTATGGCTACACCTTC.

The chain joins TRBV11-2 to TRBJ2-5; 11 bases line up with TRBD1. Trimming took 5 bases from V and 5 from J; bases not matched to a gene: 7. The CDR3 loop spans 15 amino acids. The V gene's germline CDR1 is SGHAT and CDR2 FQNNGV. DNA of the CDR3: TGTGCCAGCAGCCCCCGGACAGGGGGCAGGGAGACCCAGTACTTC. The encoded protein is CASSPRTGGRETQYF.

The chain has TRBV2 and TRBJ2-7; D remains ambiguous. There are 14 residues in the CDR3. Trimming cost V 0 bases and J 6 bases, with 12 bases left between them. The germline CDR1 and CDR2 sequences are SNHLY and FYNNEI. The DNA for the CDR3 is TGTGCCAGCAGTGAAGCGCTAGGTGGCTTCGAGCAGTACTTC. Protein product: CASSEALGGFEQYF.

V is TRBV7-2 and J is TRBJ1-2, with a weak D call TRBD1 (5 bases). Trimming removed 5 bases from V and 8 bases from J, with 21 bases in between. The CDR3 runs to 15 residues. The germline V gene has CDR1 SGHTA and CDR2 FQGNSA. This CDR3 reads CASSLFKDRGFGYTF. Here the CDR3 DNA reads TGTGCCAGCAGCCTCTTTAAAGACAGAGGTTTCGGCTACACCTTC.

The chain has TRBV30 and TRBJ2-7, with D perhaps assigned TRBD1 or TRBD2 (6 bases each). Trimming removed 3 bases at V and 7 bases at J, with 22 bases between. This CDR3 is 15 amino acids long. Germline lookup yields CDR1 GTSNPN and CDR2 SVGIG (reference sequence). This chain's CDR3 is CAWSWLGGNDEEQYF. The CDR3 nucleotides read TGTGCCTGGAGCTGGCTGGGGGGCAACGACGAGGAGCAGTACTTC.

The CDR3 is CAWSGQGNNYGYTF. The DNA for the CDR3 is TGTGCCTGGAGCGGACAGGGGAATAACTATGGCTACACCTTC. The genes are TRBV30 and TRBJ1-2; the match to TRBD1 covers 9 bases. CDR3 length: 14 residues. Germline V CDR1 and CDR2: GTSNPN, SVGIG (reference sequence). The ends lost 3 bases at V and 1 base at J; junction bases unmatched: 3.

V gene TRBV6-5 combines with J gene TRBJ2-5; weak D call: TRBD1 (5 bases). The V gene's germline CDR1 is MNHEY and CDR2 SVGAGI. The CDR3 runs to 15 residues. Trimming cost V 5 bases and J 5 bases, with 18 bases left between them. The chain's CDR3 is CASSPGQPPGETQYF. The CDR3 DNA reads as TGTGCCAGCAGTCCAGGACAACCCCCGGGTGAGACCCAGTACTTC.

This rearrangement joins TRBV6-1 to TRBJ1-4; 9 positions match TRBD1. Germline V gene sequence: CDR1 MNHNS, CDR2 SASEGT. The CDR3 length is 13 residues. With V trimmed by 8 bases and J by 8 bases, 6 bases remained unmatched. CDR3: CASRGQGGEKLFF. CDR3 DNA: TGTGCCAGCCGGGGACAGGGAGGGGAAAAACTGTTTTTT.

The chain has TRBV19 and TRBJ2-2; D possibly corresponds to TRBD2 (6 bases). V dropped 2 bases and J dropped 2 bases, with 9 bases sitting between them. This CDR3 contains 15 residues. From germline, CDR1 is LNHDA and CDR2 SQIVND (reference sequence). CDR3 region: CASSIWGTNTGELFF. CDR3 bases: TGTGCCAGTAGTATATGGGGGACTAACACCGGGGAGCTGTTTTTT.

The chain is built from TRBV19 and TRBJ1-2, with D perhaps matching TRBD1 (6 bases). In germline, CDR1 is LNHDA, CDR2 SQIVND (reference sequence). The V end was cut by 7 bases, the J end by 5 bases, with 17 bases between. The length of the CDR3 is 14 residues. The CDR3 DNA reads TGTGCCAGTATCCCCCCCGGGGGCGCTTATGGCTACACCTTC. It specifies CASIPPGGAYGYTF.

This clone came up once. A junction end diverges from the germline sequence, so it may reflect a read error. The chain links TRBV5-4 to TRBJ1-2, with D hard to call. Per the germline V gene, CDR1 is SGHNT and CDR2 is YYREEE (reference sequence). The CDR3 sequence is 11 residues long. The CDR3 reads CASSLADGRSF. The CDR3 DNA sequence: TGTGCCAGCAGCTTGGCCGATGGACGGAGCTTC.

The V and J genes are TRBV7-3 and TRBJ1-5; the D gene is possibly TRBD1 (6 bases). The CDR3 length is 16 residues. In germline, CDR1 is SGHTA, CDR2 FQGTGA. The ends were cut back, 3 bases at V and 0 bases at J, with 12 bases in the middle. The CDR3 DNA sequence: TGTGCCAGCAGCTTTTTTAGGACAGTTAGCAATCAGCCCCAGCATTTT. Residues: CASSFFRTVSNQPQHF.

The chain carries TRBV18 and TRBJ1-1, with a possible D match to TRBD1 (5 bases). CDR1 and CDR2 (germline): KGHSH, LQKENI. The CDR3 is 16 amino acids. The V end lost 2 bases, the J end lost 4 bases, and 17 bases lay between the germline ends. The CDR3 sequence is CASSPTGSGGFTEAFF. For the CDR3, the DNA is TGTGCCAGCTCACCAACAGGCTCGGGTGGTTTCACTGAAGCTTTCTTT.

The rearrangement uses TRBV9 and TRBJ2-1; 10 nucleotides match TRBD1. This CDR3 comprises 16 residues. J gave up 4 bases and V 3 bases, and 7 bases lay outside the gene matches. Germline CDR1 and CDR2: SGDLS and YYNGEE. CDR3 sequence: CASSGGTGDLYNEQFF. CDR3 sequence (DNA): TGTGCCAGCAGCGGAGGGACAGGGGATCTTTACAATGAGCAGTTCTTC.

The chain is built from TRBV11-2 and TRBJ1-2; D remains unclear. The CDR3 runs 13 residues. Looked up from germline, CDR1 is SGHAT and CDR2 is FQNNGV. V was clipped by 5 bases and J by 2 bases, with 9 bases between them. CDR3 loop: CASSPDGNYGYTF. The CDR3 coding sequence is TGTGCCAGCAGCCCCGACGGGAACTATGGCTACACCTTC.

The V call is TRBV7-2, the J call TRBJ1-2; D gene unclear. Per the germline V gene, CDR1 is SGHTA and CDR2 is FQGNSA. Trimming shortened V by 5 bases and J by 8 bases, and 15 bases separated the two germline ends. This CDR3 has 13 amino acids. The CDR3: CASSPEVGSGYTF. DNA for the CDR3: TGTGCCAGCAGCCCCGAGGTGGGTTCAGGCTACACCTTC.

This clone was seen a single time. The chain is built from TRBV6-5 and TRBJ1-5; possible D gene TRBD1, 5 bases. Trimming took 6 bases from V and 0 from J, leaving 12 bases between them. The CDR3 sequence is 15 residues long. Germline-derived CDR1 and CDR2 are MNHEY and SVGAGI. In DNA, the CDR3 is TGTGCCAGCAGCCCCATAAGGGGTAGCAATCAGCCCCAGCATTTT. Its protein product is CASSPIRGSNQPQHF.

CDR3 region: CSAPGGGGYTF. The CDR3 DNA is TGCAGTGCCCCAGGGGGGGGCGGCTACACCTTC. The genes are TRBV20-1 and TRBJ1-2, with 7 bases fitting TRBD1. V was clipped by 6 bases and J by 8 bases; unmatched bases: 6. There are 11 residues in the CDR3. Germline loops: CDR1 DFQATT, CDR2 SNEGSKA (reference sequence).

This clone appeared a few times. This chain joins TRBV5-6 and TRBJ1-1; D may be TRBD1 (5 bases). Per the germline V gene, CDR1 is SGHDT and CDR2 is YYEEEE. Trimming removed 0 bases at V and 10 bases at J, with 13 bases between. This CDR3 has 13 residues. The CDR3 sequence: CASSLGQRRAAFF. The CDR3 DNA reads TGTGCCAGCAGCTTGGGACAGAGAAGGGCAGCTTTCTTT.

The chain combines TRBV28 with TRBJ1-2; TRBD1 matches at 9 bases. This CDR3 spans 19 amino acids. V trimming: 1 base; J trimming: 4 bases; junction bases outside the gene matches: 16. Germline-derived CDR1 and CDR2 are MDHEN and SYDVKM. The CDR3: CASSLFSDGGRDRVYGYTF. CDR3 DNA sequence: TGTGCCAGCAGTTTATTCAGCGACGGGGGCCGGGACAGGGTCTATGGCTACACCTTC.

J is TRBJ2-7 and V is TRBV28, with TRBD2 matching over 7 bases. The CDR3 loop spans 16 amino acids. CDR1 and CDR2 (germline): MDHEN, SYDVKM. V dropped 2 bases and J dropped 3; count of bases not matched to a gene: 10. The CDR3 loop reads CASSLTTGLGSYEQYF. The CDR3 DNA sequence: TGTGCCAGCAGTTTAACAACCGGACTAGGGAGCTACGAGCAGTACTTC.